This is a list of T cell receptor beta chains from one sample in a study of OX40 agonist ivuxolimab in advanced cancers. Method: immunoSEQ multiplex PCR; TCRdb's copy keeps in-frame clones and lacks some. The repertoire holds around 69,000 clones, with approximately 86% as singletons. The sample here was CD4+ or CD8+ T cells sorted from blood, taken in a trial of the OX40 agonist ivuxolimab. The receptors come from an adult with an advanced solid tumor such as melanoma, head and neck, liver or kidney cancer. Each CDR3 is given with its conserved first and last residue. The order of the fields is CDR3 DNA, CDR3 protein, D gene, J gene, V gene, clone size. D genes are given only for firm matches. The size field is filled for only some rows; it gives once, few, many or a size class.

DNA: TGTGCCAGCAGTTTATCCTTATACGAGCAGTACTTC
CDR3: CASSLSLYEQYF
D: NA
J: TRBJ2-7
V: TRBV28
size: NA

DNA: TGTGCCAGCAGTGGAAACAGGGGGCAAAGAGATACGCAGTATTTT
CDR3: CASSGNRGQRDTQYF
D: TRBD1
J: TRBJ2-3
V: TRBV6-1
size: few

DNA: TGTGCCAGTAGGGACAGGGGCTCTGGAAACACCATATATTTT
CDR3: CASRDRGSGNTIYF
D: TRBD1
J: TRBJ1-3
V: TRBV19
size: NA

DNA: TGTGCCAGCAGCTTAGACCTGGGACGGGAAGCTTTCTTT
CDR3: CASSLDLGREAFF
D: NA
J: TRBJ1-1
V: TRBV7-2
size: NA

DNA: TGTGCCAGCAGCCCTCGAAGGGACGGCCGGGGGGGTCAGCCCCAGCATTTT
CDR3: CASSPRRDGRGGQPQHF
D: NA
J: TRBJ1-5
V: TRBV7-2
size: NA

DNA: TGTGCCAGCAGTTCGAGGGGGCGCGGGAACACTGAAGCTTTCTTT
CDR3: CASSSRGRGNTEAFF
D: TRBD1
J: TRBJ1-1
V: TRBV28
size: few

DNA: TGTGCCAGCAGTTCGCGGACAGGGGGTGGTCAGCCCCAGCATTTT
CDR3: CASSSRTGGGQPQHF
D: TRBD1
J: TRBJ1-5
V: TRBV28
size: NA

DNA: TGTGCCAGCAGCCAGTCCGGGACAGGGACCTACGAGCAGTACTTC
CDR3: CASSQSGTGTYEQYF
D: TRBD1
J: TRBJ2-7
V: TRBV7-2
size: NA

DNA: TGTGCCAGCAGCTCGAAGGGGGCGATGAGCTCCTACAATGAGCAGTTCTTC
CDR3: CASSSKGAMSSYNEQFF
D: TRBD1
J: TRBJ2-1
V: TRBV7-2
size: NA

DNA: TGCAGTGGTAAAGTGAACACTGAAGCTTTCTTT
CDR3: CSGKVNTEAFF
D: NA
J: TRBJ1-1
V: TRBV20-1
size: NA

DNA: TGTGCCAGCAGCCGACTAGGGGGCCGAAATGAAAAACTGTTTTTT
CDR3: CASSRLGGRNEKLFF
D: TRBD1
J: TRBJ1-4
V: TRBV5-8
size: NA

DNA: TGTGCCGCACGGGACGGCTGGGAAATGGAGACCCAGTACTTC
CDR3: CAARDGWEMETQYF
D: NA
J: TRBJ2-5
V: TRBV10-3
size: NA

DNA: TGCGCCAGCAGCAGAGGACTAGCGGGGACAGATACGCAGTATTTT
CDR3: CASSRGLAGTDTQYF
D: TRBD2
J: TRBJ2-3
V: TRBV5-1
size: NA

DNA: TGTGCCAGCAGCGCTACAGGGTTTACCTATGGCTACACCTTC
CDR3: CASSATGFTYGYTF
D: NA
J: TRBJ1-2
V: TRBV7-2
size: NA

DNA: TGTGCCAGCAGCGTCAGGGGTGAGACCCAGTACTTC
CDR3: CASSVRGETQYF
D: NA
J: TRBJ2-5
V: TRBV7-9
size: NA

DNA: TGTGCCAGCAGCAATCAGGGGGCGGATATTTATAGCAATCAGCCCCAGCATTTT
CDR3: CASSNQGADIYSNQPQHF
D: TRBD1
J: TRBJ1-5
V: TRBV28
size: NA

DNA: TGTGCCAGCAGCCTCTTAGCGGGACCGAACACCGGGGAGCTGTTTTTT
CDR3: CASSLLAGPNTGELFF
D: TRBD2
J: TRBJ2-2
V: TRBV7-3
size: few

DNA: TGTGCCAGCAGTTTATCACTAGCGGGGACGGTCACCGGGGAGCTGTTTTTT
CDR3: CASSLSLAGTVTGELFF
D: TRBD2
J: TRBJ2-2
V: TRBV27
size: few

DNA: TGTGCCAGCAGCGGGTATAGCGGGGATCAAGAGACCCAGTACTTC
CDR3: CASSGYSGDQETQYF
D: TRBD2
J: TRBJ2-5
V: TRBV5-4
size: NA

DNA: TGTGCCAGCAGCGTAAGTCCTAGCGGGGGGGCCGTAGATACGCAGTATTTT
CDR3: CASSVSPSGGAVDTQYF
D: TRBD2
J: TRBJ2-3
V: TRBV9
size: NA

DNA: TGCGCCAGCAGCCAAGATATAACAGACTCTGGAAACACCATATATTTT
CDR3: CASSQDITDSGNTIYF
D: NA
J: TRBJ1-3
V: TRBV4-3
size: once

DNA: TGTGCCAGCAGCTTAGGTACTAGCGGGGTCAATGAGCAGTTCTTC
CDR3: CASSLGTSGVNEQFF
D: TRBD2
J: TRBJ2-1
V: TRBV11-2
size: NA

DNA: TGTGCCAGTAGTGTAAGAACGACAGGGAGGGGAAACACCATATATTTT
CDR3: CASSVRTTGRGNTIYF
D: TRBD1
J: TRBJ1-3
V: TRBV19
size: NA